The 25 T cell receptor beta chains reported below all come from one sample, sequenced in a study of Graves' ophthalmopathy and Graves' hyperthyroidism listed by TCRdb under 2018. The data were produced on an Illumina HiSeq 2000. For repertoire sequencing, the TCR beta CDR3 regions were amplified from RNA transcripts. The first round of RT-PCR was done with HTBI primers and the Qiagen OneStep RT-PCR kit, and was followed by a second round of multiplex PCR, then size selection and purification. Through fastp at Q25 and MiXCR, TCRdb rebuilt clones from the public reads, retaining in-frame beta chains. Here each entry gathers all rows of one CDR3 protein and keeps the most common genes and DNA. The table for this sample lists 400,000 or so distinct CDR3 sequences; roughly 15% of them were counted only once. The ten top clones hold about 7.3% of the sample. Specimen: peripheral blood. The receptors here all came from a woman under 30 with stable Graves' hyperthyroidism. Donor details come from another sample of the same person, matched by shared clones.

This clonotype was detected many times. The chain couples TRBV12-3 or TRBV12-4 to TRBJ1-1; D ambiguous. The CDR3 is made up of 12 amino acids. Trimming left V 6 bases short and J 5 bases short, with 10 bases between. The CDR3 reads CASSDIGTEAFF. Here the CDR3 DNA reads TGTGCCAGCAGCGATATAGGTACTGAAGCTTTCTTT.

This clonotype was observed at least ten times. The rearrangement uses TRBV18 and TRBJ2-5; tentative D call: TRBD2 (5 bases). Germline V gives CDR1 KGHSH, CDR2 LQKENI. The CDR3 loop spans 19 amino acids. V was clipped by 2 bases and J by 5 bases, with 27 bases between them. The CDR3 protein is CASSPWRADGRPSNETQYF. CDR3 DNA: TGTGCCAGCTCACCATGGCGAGCGGACGGTCGGCCGTCTAACGAGACCCAGTACTTC.

Points on this clonotype: A clone one base away is much larger, so this may be a read error. V is TRBV13 and J is TRBJ2-4; D gene uncertain. The V gene's germline CDR1 is PRHDT and CDR2 FYEKMQ (reference sequence). This CDR3 spans 13 amino acids. Trimming cost V 9 bases and J 3 bases, with 12 bases left between them. CDR3 amino acids: CASQFGDKNIQYF. The DNA for the CDR3 is TGTGCCAGTCAATTCGGTGACAAAAACATTCAGTACTTC.

This clonotype was detected ten times or more. This chain links TRBV19 with TRBJ2-7, with 7 bases matching TRBD1. Germline CDR1 is LNHDA and CDR2 is SQIVND (reference sequence). V trimming: 9 bases; J trimming: 0 bases; junction bases outside the gene matches: 8. The CDR3 has 14 amino acids. The CDR3 loop reads CASSSTGSSYEQYF. CDR3 nucleotide sequence: TGTGCCAGCAGCTCGACAGGGAGCTCCTACGAGCAGTACTTC.

This chain links TRBV6-1 with TRBJ2-5; TRBD2 agrees at 14 bases. The CDR3 covers 16 residues. Germline-derived CDR1 and CDR2 are MNHNS and SASEGT. Trimming cost V 6 bases and J 1 base; bases outside gene matches: 4. CDR3 amino acids: CASRGLAGGLQETQYF. DNA for the CDR3: TGTGCCAGCAGAGGACTAGCGGGGGGCCTCCAAGAGACCCAGTACTTC.

At least ten counts were recorded for this clonotype. The genes are TRBV6-5 and TRBJ1-2; 10 bases fit TRBD1. The germline V gene has CDR1 MNHEY and CDR2 SVGAGI. The CDR3 is made up of 13 amino acids. V trimming: 4 bases; J trimming: 6 bases; junction bases outside the gene matches: 2. Written as DNA, the CDR3 is TGTGCCAGCAGTTGGGACAGGGGCCATGGCTACACCTTC. Amino acid sequence: CASSWDRGHGYTF.

This clonotype was seen ten or more times. V and J are TRBV6-1 and TRBJ1-6; the D gene is possibly TRBD1 (6 bases). Germline-derived CDR1 and CDR2 are MNHNS and SASEGT. The CDR3 contains 19 residues. V lost 1 base and J 0 bases, leaving 16 bases between the germline ends. For the CDR3, the DNA is TGTGCCAGCAGTGAAGGGTACGGGGGCGCGAGCTCCTATAATTCACCCCTCCACTTT. It specifies CASSEGYGGASSYNSPLHF.

This clonotype was observed many times. The gene calls are TRBV20-1 and TRBJ1-1; a possible D gene is TRBD1 (5 bases). The germline V and J ends were trimmed by 3 bases and 10 bases, with 15 bases remaining between them. The CDR3 length is 12 residues. CDR1 is DFQATT and CDR2 is SNEGSKA in the germline V gene (reference sequence). The CDR3 coding sequence is TGCAGTGCTAGGTTTCAGGACAAGGGAGCTTTCTTT. It encodes CSARFQDKGAFF.

To note about this clonotype: A much larger clone sits a single nucleotide away, making a read error possible. The V call is TRBV19, the J call TRBJ1-1; no firm D call. V was cut by 1 base and J by 1 base, with 7 bases left in between. The CDR3 is 14 amino acids. CDR1 is LNHDA and CDR2 is SQIVND in the germline V gene (reference sequence). The CDR3 DNA sequence: TGTGCCAGTAGTATAGGCAGTGGGAACACTGAAGCTTTCTTT. Protein sequence: CASSIGSGNTEAFF. Combining the CDR3 with reference TRBV19 and TRBJ1-1 gives the whole variable domain DGGITQSPKYLFRKEGQNVTLSCEQNLNHDAMYWYRQDPGQGLRLIYYSQIVNDFQKGDIAEGYSVSREKKESFPLTVTSAQKNPTAFYLCASSIGSGNTEAFFGQGTRLTVV.

This clonotype came up many times. This chain joins TRBV6-2 or TRBV6-3 and TRBJ1-6; maybe TRBD1 (6 bases). The CDR3 length is 17 residues. With 6 bases removed from V and 3 bases from J, the gap between germline ends came to 18 bases. Germline V gives CDR1 MNHEY, CDR2 SVGEGT. CDR3 bases: TGTGCCAGCAGACAACTAACAGGGATCTTCTATAATTCACCCCTCCACTTT. Its translation: CASRQLTGIFYNSPLHF.

This clonotype was counted between two and nine times. CDR3 loop: CSVSPRVTETQYF. The CDR3 coding sequence is TGCAGCGTCTCTCCCCGGGTAACAGAGACCCAGTACTTC. The J gene is TRBJ2-5, the V gene TRBV29-1; D is undetermined. Deletions cut 6 bases from V and 4 bases from J, with 15 bases between. CDR3 length equals 13 residues. Germline V gives CDR1 SQVTM, CDR2 ANQGSEA.

This clonotype was detected ten times or more. The V and J genes are TRBV29-1 and TRBJ2-5; no clear D. Between the trimmed V and J ends, which lost 0 bases and 7 bases, there was a span of 0 bases. CDR1 is SQVTM and CDR2 is ANQGSEA in the germline V gene. The CDR3 loop spans 9 amino acids. The CDR3 sequence: CSVEETQYF. Here the CDR3 DNA reads TGCAGCGTTGAAGAGACCCAGTACTTC.

This clonotype has ten or more counts. The rearrangement uses TRBV18 and TRBJ1-1, with TRBD1 matching over 7 bases. With V trimmed by 8 bases and J by 5 bases, 11 bases remained unmatched. CDR1 is KGHSH and CDR2 is LQKENI in the germline V gene. This CDR3 comprises 14 residues. CDR3 in amino acids: CASLTGAKRTEAFF. The DNA for the CDR3 is TGTGCCAGCCTTACAGGGGCCAAGAGGACTGAAGCTTTCTTT.

This clonotype was detected many times. This chain connects TRBV12-3 or TRBV12-4 to TRBJ1-1, with TRBD1 as a possible D gene (5 bases). V was cut by 7 bases and J by 8 bases, with 11 bases left in between. The CDR3 contains 11 residues. The DNA of the CDR3 is TGTGCCAGCACGCAGGGCCTAGAAGCTTTCTTT. Its protein is CASTQGLEAFF.

This clonotype was seen at least ten times. This chain uses TRBV10-3 with TRBJ2-7; 8 bases are a match to TRBD1. This CDR3 comprises 14 residues. V was pared by 4 bases and J by 4 bases, with 6 bases of the junction left unmatched. Germline V gene sequence: CDR1 ENHRY, CDR2 SYGVKD. The CDR3 here is CAISGQGTTYEQYF. The CDR3 DNA reads as TGTGCCATCAGTGGACAGGGGACAACGTACGAGCAGTACTTC.

This clonotype turned up a few times. This chain links TRBV7-3 with TRBJ2-2; perhaps TRBD2 as D (6 bases). V was clipped by 8 bases and J by 7 bases, with 17 bases between them. Germline-derived CDR1 and CDR2 are SGHTA and FQGTGA. The CDR3 is 14 amino acids. The DNA for the CDR3 is TGTGCCAGCCGAACCGGGGGTATAGGCGGGGAGCTGTTTTTT. This translates into CASRTGGIGGELFF.

At least ten counts were recorded for this clonotype. This chain links TRBV9 with TRBJ1-2; D gene ambiguous. The V gene lost 3 bases and the J gene lost 4 bases, with 16 bases spanning the gap. This CDR3 is built from 15 residues. CDR1 and CDR2 (germline): SGDLS, YYNGEE. The CDR3 reads CASSDGLGGGYGYTF. The CDR3 DNA sequence: TGTGCCAGCAGCGACGGCCTTGGAGGAGGCTATGGCTACACCTTC.

This clonotype was counted many times. The V and J genes are TRBV7-8 and TRBJ2-4; either TRBD1 or TRBD2 may supply D (5 bases each). The germline CDR1 and CDR2 sequences are SGHVS and FQNEAQ. With 1 base removed from V and 0 bases from J, the gap between germline ends came to 7 bases. This CDR3 contains 15 residues. The CDR3 coding sequence is TGTGCCAGCAGCTTAGAGGGGACAGCCAAAAACATTCAGTACTTC. Translating it yields CASSLEGTAKNIQYF.

The sample holds many counts of this clonotype. The chain employs TRBV11-2 and TRBJ1-2, with 9 bases aligning to TRBD1. The CDR3 covers 14 residues. Germline CDR1 and CDR2: SGHAT and FQNNGV. V dropped 5 bases and J dropped 6; count of bases not matched to a gene: 7. The CDR3, as DNA: TGTGCCAGCAGCCAAGGGACAGGGTTTAATGGCTACACCTTC. Translation: CASSQGTGFNGYTF.

This clonotype has ten or more counts. The rearrangement uses TRBV9 and TRBJ1-5; 10 nucleotides agree with TRBD1. The J segment lost 3 bases and the V segment lost 3 bases, leaving 3 bases of the junction unmatched. This CDR3 contains 15 residues. The germline CDR1 and CDR2 sequences are SGDLS and YYNGEE. CDR3 sequence: CASSGTGGANQPQHF. In nucleotides, the CDR3 is TGTGCCAGCAGCGGGACAGGGGGTGCCAATCAGCCCCAGCATTTT.

The V call is TRBV5-1, the J call TRBJ2-5, with 9 bases fitting TRBD1. This CDR3 contains 14 residues. V lost 5 bases to trimming and J lost 3 bases; unmatched junction nucleotides: 5. Looked up from germline, CDR1 is SGHRS and CDR2 is YFSETQ. The CDR3, as DNA: TGCGCCAGCAGTCGGACAGGGGCAGAAGAGACCCAGTACTTC. The encoded protein is CASSRTGAEETQYF.

CDR3 in DNA: TGTGCCAGCAGTGAAGCGAGGTTCCCCTACTACGAGCAGTACTTC. This encodes CASSEARFPYYEQYF. The chain uses TRBV6-1 and TRBJ2-7; D is unclear. This CDR3 has 15 residues. V gave up 0 bases and J gave up 3 bases, with 12 bases separating them. Germline V CDR1 and CDR2: MNHNS, SASEGT.

This chain joins TRBV6-1 and TRBJ2-5, with D unclear. Deletions cut 8 bases from V and 4 bases from J, with 8 bases between. Germline lookup yields CDR1 MNHNS and CDR2 SASEGT. This CDR3 spans 11 amino acids. This CDR3 is CASGVGETQYF. As DNA, the CDR3 is TGTGCCAGCGGGGTTGGAGAGACCCAGTACTTC.

Only a few counts were recorded for this clonotype. The rearrangement links TRBV6-1 to TRBJ1-1, with TRBD1 matching 9 bases. This CDR3 has 16 amino acids. Losses at the gene ends were 6 bases for V and 1 base for J; bases not matched to a gene: 9. Germline V gene lookup returns CDR1 MNHNS and CDR2 SASEGT. The CDR3 loop reads CASSDGPGQGNTEAFF. CDR3 bases: TGTGCCAGCAGCGATGGGCCGGGACAGGGGAACACTGAAGCTTTCTTT.

This clonotype was recorded a few times. The junction does not match germline at one end; this may be a read error. The J gene is TRBJ1-3, the V gene TRBV6-5; D may be TRBD1 (5 bases). The CDR3 covers 14 residues. Germline V gives CDR1 MNHEY, CDR2 SVGAGI. For the CDR3, the DNA is TGTGCCAGCAGTTACGGGGCTTTTATAAACACTATATATTTT. This encodes CASSYGAFINTIYF.